This is a list of T cell receptor beta chains from one sample in a study of technical replicates of blood from a few donors. The protocol was immunoSEQ multiplex PCR, while the TCRdb copy is restricted to in-frame clones and leaves out a portion. Here the sample spans 55,000 to 75,000 clones, about 95% being singletons. Sequenced material: PBMCs. These receptors came from a human donor in good health. Some clones in this sample may be carry-over from other donors' samples. CDR3s include the opening cysteine and the closing phenylalanine or tryptophan. The D gene is left open where the match is weak. Where a row states a size, it is once, few, many or the class of an expanded clone; other rows omit it.

J,size,V,D,CDR3,DNA
TRBJ2-1,.,TRBV4-3,TRBD2,CASSQEGTSDNEQFF,TGCGCCAGCAGCCAAGAGGGGACTAGCGACAATGAGCAGTTCTTC
TRBJ1-5,.,TRBV2,TRBD1,CASRDTGVNQPQHF,TGTGCCAGCAGAGATACAGGGGTGAATCAGCCCCAGCATTTT
TRBJ2-7,.,TRBV15,TRBD1,CATSRNPGQPYEQYF,TGTGCCACCAGCAGAAACCCGGGACAGCCCTACGAGCAGTACTTC
TRBJ2-7,.,TRBV7-2,TRBD2,CASSYSTSGSSYEQYF,TGTGCCAGCAGCTACTCCACTAGCGGCAGCTCCTACGAGCAGTACTTC
TRBJ2-7,.,TRBV19,.,CASSIQSTLGSSNEQYF,TGTGCCAGTAGTATTCAGTCAACCCTGGGCAGTTCCAACGAGCAGTACTTC
TRBJ2-7,.,TRBV4-3,.,CASSQQPVGADDPYEQYF,TGCGCCAGCAGCCAACAGCCCGTTGGGGCCGACGATCCCTACGAGCAGTACTTC
TRBJ2-2,.,TRBV7-7,.,CASGTGLATEKLFF,TGTGCCAGCGGCACGGGTTTGGCAACCGAGAAGCTGTTTTTT
TRBJ2-5,.,TRBV19,TRBD2,CASRGLAVNQETQYF,TGTGCCAGTAGAGGACTAGCGGTAAACCAAGAGACCCAGTACTTC
TRBJ1-6,.,TRBV19,.,CASSIDGQGNSPLHF,TGTGCCAGTAGTATAGATGGGCAGGGGAATTCACCCCTCCACTTT
TRBJ2-7,once,TRBV30,.,CAWSSSYEQYF,TGTGCCTGGAGCAGCTCCTACGAGCAGTACTTC
TRBJ2-7,.,TRBV5-5,TRBD2,CASSQLGGAGVKLEQYF,TGTGCCAGCAGCCAGCTCGGGGGAGCGGGAGTGAAGCTCGAGCAGTACTTC